This record covers a single T cell receptor beta chain. The trim removed 3 bases at V and 0 bases at J, leaving 1 base unmatched. The CDR3 is made up of 14 amino acids. In germline, CDR1 is SGHNT, CDR2 YYREEE (reference sequence). These data originate in a study of blood T cell repertoires in COVID-19. Patients at the Seattle site were enrolled during active infection and followed longitudinally. Authors' methods: How many nucleated cells were present was estimated from reference gene primer amplification. Assay used: immunoSEQ multiplex PCR; TCRdb lists only in-frame clones, some missing. The V and J calls and the clone size are those of that table, but D and trimming were determined from the DNA. The sample lists 240,000 or so clones, 81% occurring once.

The clonotype comes from a woman older than 75 with COVID-19, enrolled during active disease. The chain recombines TRBV5-4 with TRBJ2-7; 9 bases map to TRBD2. Sequenced: peripheral blood. The CDR3 spells CASSYSGSSYEQYF. CDR3 bases: TGTGCCAGCAGCTATAGCGGGAGCTCCTACGAGCAGTACTTC.